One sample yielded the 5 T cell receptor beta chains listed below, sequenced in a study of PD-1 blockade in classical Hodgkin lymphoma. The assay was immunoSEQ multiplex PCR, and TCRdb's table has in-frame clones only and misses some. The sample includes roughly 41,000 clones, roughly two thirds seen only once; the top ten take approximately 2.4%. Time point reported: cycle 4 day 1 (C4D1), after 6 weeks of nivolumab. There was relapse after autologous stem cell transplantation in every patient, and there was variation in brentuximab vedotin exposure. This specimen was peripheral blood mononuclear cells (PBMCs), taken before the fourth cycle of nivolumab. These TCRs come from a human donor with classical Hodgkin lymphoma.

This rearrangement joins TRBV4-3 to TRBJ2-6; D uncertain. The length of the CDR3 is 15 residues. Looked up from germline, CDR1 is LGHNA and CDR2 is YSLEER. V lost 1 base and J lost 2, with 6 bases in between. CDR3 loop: CASSQVPAGANVLTF. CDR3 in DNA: TGCGCCAGCAGCCAAGTTCCTGCTGGGGCCAACGTCCTGACTTTC.

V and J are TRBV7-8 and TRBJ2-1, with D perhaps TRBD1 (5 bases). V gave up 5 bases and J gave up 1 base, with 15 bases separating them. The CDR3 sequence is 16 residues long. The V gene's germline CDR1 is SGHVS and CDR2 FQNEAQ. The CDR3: CASSPAAGLSYNEQFF. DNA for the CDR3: TGTGCCAGCAGCCCCGCGGCAGGGCTATCCTACAATGAGCAGTTCTTC.

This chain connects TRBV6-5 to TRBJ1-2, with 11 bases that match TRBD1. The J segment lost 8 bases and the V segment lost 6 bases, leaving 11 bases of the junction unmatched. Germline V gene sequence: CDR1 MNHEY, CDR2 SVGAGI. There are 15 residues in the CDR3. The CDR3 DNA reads TGTGCCAGCAGGATATTCCGGGACAGGGGGAGCGGCTACACCTTC. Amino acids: CASRIFRDRGSGYTF.

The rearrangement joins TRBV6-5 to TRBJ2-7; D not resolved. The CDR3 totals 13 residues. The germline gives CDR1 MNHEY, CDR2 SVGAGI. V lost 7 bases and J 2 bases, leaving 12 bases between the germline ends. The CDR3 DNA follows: TGTGCCAGCACTTTGGGCCCTCCCTACGAGCAGTACTTC. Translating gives CASTLGPPYEQYF.

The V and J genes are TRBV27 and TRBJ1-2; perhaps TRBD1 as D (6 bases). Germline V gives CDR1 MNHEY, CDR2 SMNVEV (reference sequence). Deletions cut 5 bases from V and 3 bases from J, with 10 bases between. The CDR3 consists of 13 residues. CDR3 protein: CASSHGQYYGYTF. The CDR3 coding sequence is TGTGCCAGCAGTCACGGACAGTACTATGGCTACACCTTC.